This TCR beta chain was identified during a study of metastatic and nonmetastatic thyroid tumors (dated by TCRdb to about 2020). Concerning the study at large: The researchers compared repertoires between peripheral blood samples and tumor or nodule tissue samples from patients with malignant or benign thyroid disease. Study-wide findings and limitations: TCR beta diversity was reported as significantly higher in malignant tumors than in benign nodules, in both blood and tumor samples.

Deletion took 3 bases off V and 2 bases off J, with a span of 15 bases between the germline ends. The CDR3, cysteine through phenylalanine, is 16 amino acids long. Left in the record is the CDR3 DNA by itself, 48 bases read in frame from the first base. Looking up the germline V gene yields CDR1 SGHTA and CDR2 FQGNSA. Library preparation was by PCR. Data came from an Illumina HiSeq 4000. The TCR beta-chain CDR3 region of each patient was profiled by high-throughput sequencing. The paper's data handling went like this. A classifier to discriminate distant-metastatic papillary thyroid cancer patients was built from CDR3 differences across clinicopathological groups. The Shannon index was used to measure repertoire diversity, and the Morisita-Horn index was used to measure how similar tumor and blood repertoires were. The raw public data were reprocessed by TCRdb itself: fastp quality trimming at Q25, MiXCR clonotype calling, in-frame beta chains only. What appears here as the V and J calls and clone size reflects TCRdb's work, not the paper's. The sample table records 40,000 to 45,000 clones; 3.2% of these occur just once. Clones ranked in the top ten supply approximately 10% of the sample.

This clone was observed a few times. Its antigen is not yet known. No much larger clonotype is one base removed from it; base qualities were not supplied. Other DNA sequences within the sample encode an identical CDR3. None of the patients had been given any treatment before thyroid surgery. The study retrospectively analysed patient clinical samples collected from the early 2010s to the late 2010s using T-cell receptor beta sequencing. This sequence was found in a female donor with papillary thyroid cancer or a benign thyroid nodule (not recorded which). Some clones in this sample may be carry-over from other donors' samples. The chain uses TRBV7-2 and TRBJ2-3; perhaps TRBD1 is the D gene, with 5 bases matching. Sequencing used blood. The CDR3 region reads CASSFDRGAHTDTQYF. The DNA sequence is as follows: TGTGCCAGCAGCTTCGATAGGGGTGCTCACACAGATACGCAGTATTTT.